This entry is about one TCR beta chain. Its specificity is not known. These data belong to a study of T cell responses to AZD1222 COVID-19 vaccine. On the study more broadly: Combined were second doses at about 4 or about 12 weeks.

Data came from immunoSEQ multiplex PCR; TCRdb stores just in-frame clones and leaves some out. The sample holds around 160,000 clones; 88% are singletons and the top ten take about 15%. Germline-derived CDR1 and CDR2 are SGHTA and FQGNSA. Trimming left V 3 bases short and J 1 base short, with 9 bases between. This CDR3 has 14 residues. Study results and caveats: A mostly white British donor set with more females was recruited, and clonal diversity was possibly underestimated. Baseline serostatus was positive in only 5 to 7 AZD1222 recipients. Vaccine-associated CD4 TCRs ranged over spike, dominating at 160-218 and 743-854.

The source material was peripheral blood, sampled on day 0 of AZD1222 vaccination. The rearrangement links TRBV7-2 to TRBJ1-1; D remains ambiguous. The receptor was isolated from an adult in good health. The CDR3 DNA reads as TGTGCCAGCAGCTTGGTCCCGGCGAACACTGAAGCTTTCTTT. Its protein product is CASSLVPANTEAFF.